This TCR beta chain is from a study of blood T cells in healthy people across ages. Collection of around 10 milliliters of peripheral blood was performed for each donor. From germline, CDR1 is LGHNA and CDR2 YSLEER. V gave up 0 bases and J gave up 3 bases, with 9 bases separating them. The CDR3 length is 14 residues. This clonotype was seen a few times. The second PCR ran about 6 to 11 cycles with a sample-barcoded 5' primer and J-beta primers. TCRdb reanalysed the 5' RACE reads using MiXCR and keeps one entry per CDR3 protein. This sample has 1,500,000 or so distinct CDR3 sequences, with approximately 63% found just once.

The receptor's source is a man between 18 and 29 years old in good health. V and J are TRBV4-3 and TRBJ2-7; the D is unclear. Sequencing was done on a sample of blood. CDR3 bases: TGCGCCAGCAGCCAAGAAAGGCAGATCTACGAGCAGTACTTC. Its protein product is CASSQERQIYEQYF.